Listed here are 20 T cell receptor beta chains from one sample, sequenced in a study of T-cell memory formation after mild COVID-19. One entry per CDR3 protein results from TCRdb running MiXCR on the 5' RACE reads. The sample includes about 360,000 distinct CDR3 sequences, over 13% of them seen just once. Sequencing was done on a sample of PBMCs or a T cell subset sorted from them (not recorded which). These receptor sequences come from a man aged 18 to 29 who had mild COVID-19 (a few samples of this study predate the infection). Cell type and time point are not known.

The J gene is TRBJ2-1, the V gene TRBV5-1; D might be TRBD2 (5 bases). Germline CDR1 SGHRS, CDR2 YFSETQ. Trimming took 4 bases from V and 7 from J, leaving 18 bases between them. CDR3 size: 15 residues. Here the CDR3 reads CASSTALFGVNEQFF. In DNA form, the CDR3 reads TGCGCCAGCAGCACTGCCCTTTTCGGGGTAAATGAGCAGTTCTTC. The variable domain in full, with the rest retrieved from reference TRBV5-1 and TRBJ2-1, is KAGVTQTPRYLIKTRGQQVTLSCSPISGHRSVSWYQQTPGQGLQFLFEYFSETQRNKGNFPGRFSGRQFSNSRSEMNVSTLELGDSALYLCASSTALFGVNEQFFGPGTRLTVL.

This clonotype occurred many times. Sequence at one end of the junction differs from germline and may be a read error. The rearrangement uses TRBV7-7 and TRBJ2-5; 7 bases line up with TRBD2. CDR1 is SSHAT and CDR2 is FNYEAQ in the germline V gene (reference sequence). CDR3 length equals 13 residues. CDR3 amino acids: CASSLGLVETQYF. The CDR3 DNA is TGTGCTAGCAGCTTAGGACTAGTGGAGACCCAGTACTTC.

The V gene is TRBV7-2, the J gene TRBJ1-2; D gene ambiguous. Germline values: CDR1 SGHTA, CDR2 FQGNSA. The germline V and J ends were trimmed by 3 bases and 5 bases, with 13 bases remaining between them. This CDR3 has 14 residues. The chain's CDR3 is CASSLVSQSYGYTF. CDR3 DNA: TGTGCCAGCAGCTTGGTCAGCCAGTCTTATGGCTACACCTTC.

This clonotype was counted a few times. The chain links TRBV5-1 to TRBJ2-2; 7 nucleotides line up with TRBD2. CDR1 and CDR2 (germline): SGHRS, YFSETQ. Trimming took 4 bases from V and 5 from J; bases not matched to a gene: 11. The CDR3 contains 16 residues. The CDR3 spells CASSPDINGGTGELFF. CDR3 DNA sequence: TGCGCCAGCAGCCCGGACATCAACGGGGGGACCGGGGAGCTGTTTTTT. The complete variable domain, with remaining parts taken from reference TRBV5-1 and TRBJ2-2, reads KAGVTQTPRYLIKTRGQQVTLSCSPISGHRSVSWYQQTPGQGLQFLFEYFSETQRNKGNFPGRFSGRQFSNSRSEMNVSTLELGDSALYLCASSPDINGGTGELFFGEGSRLTVL.

The rearrangement links TRBV7-6 to TRBJ2-7, with TRBD1 matching 7 bases. Germline V CDR1 and CDR2: SGHVS, FNYEAQ. CDR3 size: 14 residues. J lost 3 bases, V lost 5 bases, and 7 bases had no gene match. The CDR3 sequence is CASSRTGDGYEQYF. The CDR3 nucleotides read TGTGCCAGCAGCCGTACAGGGGATGGCTACGAGCAGTACTTC.

This clonotype occurred a few times. This rearrangement joins TRBV11-2 to TRBJ1-6; D unclear. Germline values: CDR1 SGHAT, CDR2 FQNNGV. This CDR3 has 16 residues. V was pared by 2 bases and J by 10 bases, with 18 bases between. CDR3 protein: CASSLTPAGYESPLHF. Written as DNA, the CDR3 is TGTGCCAGCAGCTTAACCCCGGCAGGATATGAGTCACCCCTCCACTTT.

This rearrangement joins TRBV20-1 to TRBJ2-1; 7 nucleotides agree with TRBD2. The junction had 10 bases not matched to a gene; V was cut back by 0 bases and J by 2 bases. In germline, CDR1 is DFQATT, CDR2 SNEGSKA (reference sequence). The CDR3 contains 17 residues. The CDR3 DNA reads as TGCAGTGCTAGAGATCGAGAAATGGGGACTACCTACAATGAGCAGTTCTTC. Its protein product is CSARDREMGTTYNEQFF.

This clonotype was seen only a few times. This chain uses TRBV5-5 with TRBJ2-5; 10 bases are a match to TRBD2. Germline-derived CDR1 and CDR2 are SGHKS and YYEKEE (reference sequence). V was clipped by 3 bases and J by 2 bases; unmatched bases: 7. This CDR3 comprises 16 residues. CDR3 in DNA: TGTGCCAGCAGCTCGCTAGCGGGGGTGGGGCAAGAGACCCAGTACTTC. Protein: CASSSLAGVGQETQYF.

This clonotype was seen at least ten times. The J gene is TRBJ2-3, the V gene TRBV20-1; a weak D match, TRBD1 (6 bases). V was clipped by 0 bases and J by 5 bases, with 6 bases between them. This CDR3 comprises 12 residues. CDR1 DFQATT and CDR2 SNEGSKA come from the germline V gene (reference sequence). CDR3 in amino acids: CSAREGGDTQYF. The CDR3 DNA is TGCAGTGCTAGAGAAGGGGGAGATACGCAGTATTTT.

This clonotype occurred a few times. This CDR3 is CATSRGESGANVLTF. The DNA of the CDR3 is TGTGCCACCAGCAGGGGAGAATCTGGGGCCAACGTCCTGACTTTC. The J gene is TRBJ2-6, the V gene TRBV15; TRBD2 is a possible D gene (5 bases). Trimming pared 3 bases from V and 1 base from J, leaving 7 bases between. This CDR3 is 15 amino acids long. Germline-derived CDR1 and CDR2 are LNHNV and YYDKDF (reference sequence).

This clonotype was observed many times. At one boundary the junction diverges from the germline segment, which might be a read error. This sequence joins TRBV5-1 and TRBJ2-3; 7 bases agree with TRBD2. The germline V gene encodes CDR1 SGHRS and CDR2 YFSETQ. CDR3 length: 14 residues. This chain's CDR3 is CASSLLGGTDTQYF. The CDR3 coding sequence is TGTGCCAGCAGCTTATTGGGGGGGACAGATACGCAGTATTTT.

The genes are TRBV6-5 and TRBJ1-6, with D possibly matching TRBD1 (6 bases). In germline, CDR1 is MNHEY, CDR2 SVGAGI. Trimming took 4 bases from V and 9 from J, leaving 19 bases between them. The CDR3 sequence is 16 residues long. CDR3 sequence: CASSFDTFTGTSPLHF. The CDR3 bases are TGTGCCAGCAGTTTTGACACATTTACAGGGACTTCACCCCTCCACTTT.

V gene TRBV6-5 combines with J gene TRBJ1-2, with D possibly TRBD1 on 5 matching bases. V shed 5 bases and J shed 0 bases, with 19 bases lying between them. The CDR3 loop spans 17 amino acids. Germline V gene data show CDR1 as MNHEY and CDR2 as SVGAGI. The chain's CDR3 is CASSTKRDPAPNYGYTF. The CDR3 DNA follows: TGTGCCAGCAGTACCAAGCGGGACCCTGCCCCTAACTATGGCTACACCTTC.

In this sample, this clonotype turned up a few times. The chain carries TRBV5-4 and TRBJ2-3; the match to TRBD1 covers 10 bases. The germline V gene encodes CDR1 SGHNT and CDR2 YYREEE (reference sequence). With 4 bases clipped from V and 5 bases from J, the junction kept 7 bases outside the gene matches. This CDR3 is 15 amino acids long. CDR3 sequence reads: CASSGTGTGEDTQYF. The DNA of the CDR3 is TGTGCCAGCAGCGGAACCGGGACAGGGGAAGATACGCAGTATTTT.

The rearrangement links TRBV7-2 to TRBJ1-1; D perhaps matches TRBD1 (6 bases). Germline CDR1 SGHTA, CDR2 FQGNSA. V gave up 2 bases and J gave up 5 bases, with 12 bases separating them. The CDR3 length is 14 residues. The CDR3 loop is CASSLITGLTEAFF. The DNA of the CDR3 is TGTGCCAGCAGCTTAATTACAGGGCTGACTGAAGCTTTCTTT.

This clonotype was counted between two and nine times. The V and J genes are TRBV18 and TRBJ1-6; TRBD1 is a possible D gene (6 bases). This CDR3 comprises 14 residues. Trimming left V 3 bases short and J 4 bases short, with 7 bases between. Germline loops: CDR1 KGHSH, CDR2 LQKENI. CDR3 protein: CASSPQGYNSPLHF. CDR3 sequence (DNA): TGTGCCAGCTCACCTCAGGGGTATAATTCACCCCTCCACTTT.

This chain uses TRBV5-1 with TRBJ2-3, with D perhaps TRBD2 (5 bases). Germline V gene lookup returns CDR1 SGHRS and CDR2 YFSETQ. The CDR3 totals 14 residues. Trimming stripped 0 bases from V and 6 bases from J, with 11 bases between. The DNA of the CDR3 is TGCGCCAGCAGCTTGGACCCCGGCGGGGATACGCAGTATTTT. Translating it yields CASSLDPGGDTQYF.

The rearrangement links TRBV7-9 to TRBJ2-5; D remains ambiguous. The CDR3 covers 13 residues. CDR1 and CDR2 (germline): SEHNR, FQNEAQ (reference sequence). V was shortened by 2 bases and J by 3 bases, with 7 bases between the two germline ends. CDR3 in amino acids: CASSLSQEETQYF. CDR3 coding DNA: TGTGCCAGCAGCTTATCCCAAGAAGAGACCCAGTACTTC. Looking up the rest from reference TRBV7-9 and TRBJ2-5 gives the full variable domain: DTGVSQNPRHKITKRGQNVTFRCDPISEHNRLYWYRQTLGQGPEFLTYFQNEAQLEKSRLLSDRFSAERPKGSFSTLEIQRTEQGDSAMYLCASSLSQEETQYFGPGTRLLVL.

The rearrangement joins TRBV6-2 or TRBV6-3 to TRBJ1-4; maybe TRBD1 (6 bases). Trimming stripped 6 bases from V and 7 bases from J, with 15 bases between. The CDR3 is made up of 14 amino acids. The germline V gene encodes CDR1 MNHEY and CDR2 SVGEGT. The CDR3: CASRHREEAEKLFF. Here the CDR3 DNA reads TGTGCCAGCAGACACAGGGAAGAAGCTGAAAAACTGTTTTTT.

Comments on this clonotype: A much larger clone differs by one base, so this may be a read error. Since no conserved phenylalanine or tryptophan closes the CDR3, a read error is the likely cause. The chain is built from TRBV5-1 and TRBJ2-5; 7 bases match TRBD1. The CDR3 is made up of 13 amino acids. With 3 bases clipped from V and 4 bases from J, the junction kept 3 bases outside the gene matches. In germline, CDR1 is SGHRS, CDR2 YFSETQ. CDR3 protein: CASSSPGGETQYI. The CDR3 nucleotides read TGCGCCAGCAGCTCACCAGGGGGAGAGACCCAGTACATC.